This TCR beta chain was obtained from a study of T cells in Graves' hyperthyroidism and ophthalmopathy. About the research overall: Peripheral blood sampling occurred at initial diagnosis, before any treatment.

The CDR3 is 15 amino acids. The V end was cut by 4 bases, the J end by 2 bases, with 15 bases between. The germline V gene encodes CDR1 MNHNS and CDR2 SASEGT. Regions amplified from RNA transcripts were the TCR beta CDR3 regions. HTBI primers were employed in a first-round RT-PCR of the TCR CDR3. MiXCR was run by TCRdb on the multiplex PCR reads, yielding one entry per CDR3 protein. Of about 420,000 distinct CDR3 sequences in the sample, more than 15% are singletons; the top ten hold approximately 7.5%. The clonotype comes from a woman under 30 with Graves' hyperthyroidism. V usage is TRBV6-1 and J usage is TRBJ2-7; D could derive from TRBD1 or TRBD2 (7 bases each). The sample taken for sequencing was blood. In DNA form, the CDR3 reads TGTGCCAGCAGTGTCAGGGGGGGGGGTCCCTACGAGCAGTACTTC. Its translation is CASSVRGGGPYEQYF.